This TCR beta chain was recovered during a study of cytomegalovirus exposure and HLA in healthy donors. As for the study in general: Of the donors genotyped, approximately 430 in all, 65% to 90% fell in the Caucasian-associated ancestry cluster.

This CDR3 has 13 residues. Germline CDR1 and CDR2: SGHRS and YFSETQ. Trimming at V came to 5 bases and at J to 7 bases, leaving 4 bases not matched to a gene. About this clone: What it binds is unknown.

This PCR relied on a set of 60 Vbeta primers and 13 Jbeta primers. The assay was immunoSEQ multiplex PCR, and TCRdb's table has in-frame clones only and misses some. The sample lists some 180,000 clones, approximately 80% seen once, with approximately 2.9% in the top ten. General study points: The study carried out a later analysis of TCR beta sequences. It associated some 17,000 of them with specific HLA alleles at a false discovery rate of 0.05.

This TCR was recovered from a female donor in good health and CMV-seronegative. This chain uses TRBV5-1 with TRBJ2-1; 9 bases align to TRBD1. Source material: PBMCs. The CDR3 loop is CASRGTGSNEQFF. CDR3 DNA: TGCGCCAGCAGGGGGACAGGGAGTAATGAGCAGTTCTTC.